Listed here are 29 T cell receptor beta chains from one sample, sequenced in a study of blood T cells in healthy people across ages. A sample-barcoded 5' primer and a J-beta primer mix were used in a second PCR of roughly 6 to 11 cycles. TCRdb re-called the 5' RACE reads through MiXCR, storing one row per CDR3 protein. Seen here are some 1.4 million distinct CDR3 sequences, around 39% observed once, and the top ten hold around 8%. The sequenced sample consisted of blood. Source of these receptors: a woman under 30 in good health.

This clonotype was observed a handful of times. The chain employs TRBV10-3 and TRBJ2-7; no definite D call. The CDR3 totals 16 residues. V was shortened by 3 bases and J by 0 bases, with 15 bases between the two germline ends. Per germline, CDR1 ENHRY and CDR2 SYGVKD. The CDR3 is CAISEGGGVPSYEQYF. In DNA form, the CDR3 reads TGTGCCATCAGTGAAGGTGGTGGGGTTCCCTCCTACGAGCAGTACTTC.

The V gene is TRBV7-9, the J gene TRBJ2-1; perhaps TRBD2 as D (6 bases). The J call is doubtful: the DNA matches TRBJ2-7 better. Germline loops: CDR1 SEHNR, CDR2 FQNEAQ (reference sequence). The CDR3 spans 15 residues. The CDR3 loop is CASSLTVSGYNEQYF. Here the CDR3 DNA reads TGTGCCAGCAGCTTAACGGTTAGCGGATACAATGAGCAGTACTTC.

The chain has TRBV2 and TRBJ2-1, with 9 bases matching TRBD2. The length of the CDR3 is 15 residues. Looked up from germline, CDR1 is SNHLY and CDR2 is FYNNEI. Trimming cost V 5 bases and J 4 bases; bases outside gene matches: 6. The CDR3 sequence: CASSIRLAEYNEQFF. CDR3 nucleotide sequence: TGTGCCAGCAGTATCAGACTAGCGGAGTACAATGAGCAGTTCTTC.

This clonotype turned up a few times. This sequence joins TRBV12-3 or TRBV12-4 and TRBJ1-5, with 7 bases that match TRBD1. Losses at the gene ends were 3 bases for V and 1 base for J; bases not matched to a gene: 3. The CDR3 runs to 15 residues. Written as DNA, the CDR3 is TGTGCCAGCAGTTTGGTACAGGGGAGCAATCAGCCCCAGCATTTT. Translation gives CASSLVQGSNQPQHF.

V is TRBV4-3 and J is TRBJ2-1, with 9 positions matching TRBD2. The CDR3 is made up of 16 amino acids. Trimming cost V 0 bases and J 3 bases; bases outside gene matches: 3. Germline V gives CDR1 LGHNA, CDR2 YSLEER. The CDR3 DNA is TGCGCCAGCAGCCAAGATAGCGGGGGACACTACAATGAGCAGTTCTTC. This encodes CASSQDSGGHYNEQFF.

The chain joins TRBV6-1 to TRBJ1-4, with D unclear. V shed 4 bases and J shed 7 bases, with 13 bases lying between them. CDR3 length: 14 residues. The germline CDR1 and CDR2 sequences are MNHNS and SASEGT. The CDR3 DNA sequence: TGTGCCAGCAGTGTGACACGCGACGGTGAAAAACTGTTTTTT. It specifies CASSVTRDGEKLFF.

This chain connects TRBV7-9 to TRBJ2-2, with 11 bases matching TRBD2. Losses at the gene ends were 3 bases for V and 6 bases for J; bases not matched to a gene: 3. Germline CDR1 is SEHNR and CDR2 is FQNEAQ (reference sequence). CDR3 length: 15 residues. In nucleotides, the CDR3 is TGTGCCAGCAGCTTGGGACTAGCGGCTCCCGGGGAGCTGTTTTTT. Amino acids: CASSLGLAAPGELFF.

This clonotype was counted ten times or more. The chain has TRBV16 and TRBJ1-2; D gene uncertain. Germline values: CDR1 KGHSY, CDR2 FQNENV. CDR3 size: 15 residues. V was trimmed by 2 bases and J by 0 bases, leaving 10 bases between them. The CDR3 loop reads CASSQTRASNYGYTF. DNA for the CDR3: TGTGCCAGCAGCCAAACACGGGCCTCTAACTATGGCTACACCTTC.

This chain uses TRBV4-1 with TRBJ1-3; 7 nucleotides match TRBD1. Germline CDR1 reads MGHRA; CDR2 reads YSYEKL. CDR3 length equals 17 residues. J gave up 1 base and V 1 base, and 7 bases lay outside the gene matches. CDR3 sequence: CASSQVSGGFSGNTIYF. The CDR3 DNA follows: TGCGCCAGCAGCCAAGTTTCAGGGGGATTTTCTGGAAACACCATATATTTT.

This clonotype was detected only a few times. The V gene is TRBV12-5, the J gene TRBJ2-3, with 8 bases matching TRBD2. This CDR3 is built from 15 residues. V shed 7 bases and J 2 bases; nucleotides not matched to a gene: 8. CDR1 LGHNT and CDR2 FRNRAP come from the germline V gene. CDR3 DNA sequence: TGTGCTAGTGCCCCTTTAGCGGGGTCCACAGATACGCAGTATTTT. This translates into CASAPLAGSTDTQYF.

In its sample, this clonotype was seen a few times. The chain is built from TRBV28 and TRBJ2-7, with 10 bases that match TRBD1. Trimming removed 8 bases from V and 2 bases from J; junction bases left unmatched: 6. Germline CDR1 MDHEN, CDR2 SYDVKM. The CDR3 spans 14 residues. The CDR3 DNA sequence: TGTGCCAGCCCAGGACAGGGGGTACCCTACGAGCAGTACTTC. It encodes CASPGQGVPYEQYF.

This clonotype was counted between two and nine times. The rearrangement links TRBV29-1 to TRBJ2-2; a possible D gene is TRBD2 (5 bases). Trimming left V 3 bases short and J 0 bases short, with 11 bases between. Germline-derived CDR1 and CDR2 are SQVTM and ANQGSEA. The CDR3 length is 15 residues. For the CDR3, the DNA is TGCAGCGTTGAGGAAGCGGTAACGAACACCGGGGAGCTGTTTTTT. This translates into CSVEEAVTNTGELFF.

The chain uses TRBV20-1 and TRBJ2-7; no firm D call. CDR1 DFQATT and CDR2 SNEGSKA come from the germline V gene (reference sequence). The CDR3 spans 15 residues. V was pared by 5 bases and J by 0 bases, with 17 bases between. The CDR3, as DNA: TGCAGTGCTCGACCACCAGGCAGAAGCTCCTACGAGCAGTACTTC. Translation: CSARPPGRSSYEQYF.

This chain connects TRBV29-1 to TRBJ2-1; TRBD1 matches 8 bases. V dropped 7 bases and J dropped 2; count of bases not matched to a gene: 7. The germline CDR1 and CDR2 sequences are SQVTM and ANQGSEA. The CDR3 sequence is 14 residues long. CDR3 sequence (DNA): TGCAGCGCCCCGGACAGGGATCCCTACAATGAGCAGTTCTTC. The encoded protein is CSAPDRDPYNEQFF.

This clonotype was counted only a few times. The chain uses TRBV13 and TRBJ2-3, with D uncertain. The CDR3 has 14 amino acids. Deletions cut 3 bases from V and 4 bases from J, with 11 bases between. The germline gives CDR1 PRHDT, CDR2 FYEKMQ (reference sequence). The CDR3 reads CASSLGYGADTQYF. The CDR3 DNA reads TGTGCCAGCAGCTTGGGCTACGGAGCAGATACGCAGTATTTT.

V and J are TRBV2 and TRBJ1-2; D not resolved. CDR1 is SNHLY and CDR2 is FYNNEI in the germline V gene. The CDR3 spans 14 residues. Trimming left V 3 bases short and J 1 base short, with 9 bases between. DNA of the CDR3: TGTGCCAGCAGTGATGAGACATTTAACTATGGCTACACCTTC. Translated: CASSDETFNYGYTF. Filled out from reference TRBV2 and TRBJ1-2, the complete variable domain reads EPEVTQTPSHQVTQMGQEVILRCVPISNHLYFYWYRQILGQKVEFLVSFYNNEISEKSEIFDDQFSVERPDGSNFTLKIRSTKLEDSAMYFCASSDETFNYGYTFGSGTRLTVV.

This clonotype was observed many times. The V call is TRBV4-2, the J call TRBJ1-2, with a weak D call TRBD1 (5 bases). V lost 1 base to trimming and J lost 4 bases, with 7 bases between them. Germline CDR1 LGHNA, CDR2 YNFKEQ. The CDR3 totals 13 residues. For the CDR3, the DNA is TGTGCCAGCAGCCAAGGGGGGTTCTATGGCTACACCTTC. Protein: CASSQGGFYGYTF.

The chain carries TRBV20-1 and TRBJ2-3; weak D call: TRBD1 (6 bases). From germline, CDR1 is DFQATT and CDR2 SNEGSKA (reference sequence). Trimming removed 1 base from V and 2 bases from J, with 19 bases in between. The CDR3 runs to 17 residues. CDR3 coding DNA: TGCAGTGCTAGAGCTATGAAAGGACAGACTTCCACAGATACGCAGTATTTT. Translation: CSARAMKGQTSTDTQYF.

The rearrangement links TRBV9 to TRBJ2-2; TRBD1 is a possible D gene (6 bases). Germline values: CDR1 SGDLS, CDR2 YYNGEE. The CDR3 length is 15 residues. V lost 3 bases, J lost 3 bases, and 12 bases lay in between. This CDR3 is CASSGGPSYTGELFF. The DNA for the CDR3 is TGTGCCAGCAGCGGGGGGCCCTCATACACCGGGGAGCTGTTTTTT. The variable domain in full, with the rest retrieved from reference TRBV9 and TRBJ2-2, is DSGVTQTPKHLITATGQRVTLRCSPRSGDLSVYWYQQSLDQGLQFLIQYYNGEERAKGNILERFSAQQFPDLHSELNLSSLELGDSALYFCASSGGPSYTGELFFGEGSRLTVL.

This chain joins TRBV20-1 and TRBJ1-1; 7 bases are a match to TRBD1. From germline, CDR1 is DFQATT and CDR2 SNEGSKA (reference sequence). With V trimmed by 0 bases and J by 3 bases, 7 bases remained unmatched. CDR3 length equals 15 residues. CDR3 in amino acids: CSARDEEGAYTEAFF. For the CDR3, the DNA is TGCAGTGCTAGAGATGAGGAGGGGGCCTACACTGAAGCTTTCTTT.

Concerning this clonotype: One junction end disagrees with the germline gene, perhaps due to a read error. J is TRBJ1-4 and V is TRBV7-9; 9 nucleotides match TRBD1. Germline assignment: CDR1 SEHNR and CDR2 FQNEAQ (reference sequence). CDR3 length: 15 residues. CDR3: CASSEQGAGNEKLFF. In DNA form, the CDR3 reads TGTGCCAGCAGCGAACAGGGGGCGGGTAATGAAAAGCTGTTTTTT. Combining the CDR3 with reference TRBV7-9 and TRBJ1-4 gives the whole variable domain DTGVSQNPRHKITKRGQNVTFRCDPISEHNRLYWYRQTLGQGPEFLTYFQNEAQLEKSRLLSDRFSAERPKGSFSTLEIQRTEQGDSAMYLCASSEQGAGNEKLFFGSGTQLSVL.

This clonotype was seen just once. This chain uses TRBV7-3 with TRBJ2-5; 10 nucleotides line up with TRBD1. With V trimmed by 2 bases and J by 2 bases, 8 bases remained unmatched. The CDR3 covers 17 residues. CDR1 SGHTA and CDR2 FQGTGA come from the germline V gene. The CDR3, as DNA: TGTGCCAGCAGCTTACTGGGACAGGGGACATTTCAAGAGACCCAGTACTTC. Protein sequence: CASSLLGQGTFQETQYF.

This clonotype turned up a few times. The chain is built from TRBV5-4 and TRBJ2-3, with TRBD2 matching over 9 bases. Germline loops: CDR1 SGHNT, CDR2 YYREEE (reference sequence). Trimming removed 0 bases from V and 2 bases from J; junction bases left unmatched: 4. This CDR3 comprises 16 residues. The CDR3 loop reads CASSLGLAGFTDTQYF. CDR3 bases: TGTGCCAGCAGCTTGGGGCTAGCGGGATTCACAGATACGCAGTATTTT.

The chain joins TRBV7-3 to TRBJ2-6; D is undetermined. This CDR3 contains 15 residues. CDR1 is SGHTA, CDR2 FQGTGA, per germline. The V gene lost 4 bases and the J gene lost 4 bases, with 11 bases spanning the gap. CDR3 nucleotide sequence: TGTGCCAGCAGCTCTGCCGGCCTAGGGGCCAACGTCCTGACTTTC. The encoded protein is CASSSAGLGANVLTF. The whole variable domain, filled in from reference TRBV7-3 and TRBJ2-6, reads GAGVSQTPSNKVTEKGKYVELRCDPISGHTALYWYRQSLGQGPEFLIYFQGTGAADDSGLPNDRFFAVRPEGSVSTLKIQRTERGDSAVYLCASSSAGLGANVLTFGAGSRLTVL.

The V gene is TRBV4-3, the J gene TRBJ1-2; no clear D. The V and J ends lost 0 bases and 8 bases respectively, with 16 bases between them. Germline CDR1 reads LGHNA; CDR2 reads YSLEER. This CDR3 spans 15 amino acids. CDR3 loop: CASSQDLGWQRGYTF. The CDR3 DNA sequence: TGCGCCAGCAGCCAAGATCTAGGGTGGCAGCGGGGCTACACCTTC.

The chain joins TRBV3-1 to TRBJ2-5; no definite D call. The CDR3 length is 14 residues. The germline V gene has CDR1 LGHDT and CDR2 YNNKEL (reference sequence). The V gene lost 1 base and the J gene lost 6 bases, with 12 bases spanning the gap. CDR3 bases: TGTGCCAGCAGCCAAGCCTCTTCCGTCCAGACCCAGTACTTC. It is translated as CASSQASSVQTQYF.

The chain uses TRBV6-5 and TRBJ2-1, with unresolved D. The CDR3 totals 12 residues. CDR1 and CDR2 from the germline V gene are MNHEY and SVGAGI. Trimming removed 7 bases at V and 7 bases at J, with 11 bases between. CDR3 nucleotides: TGTGCCAGCAAACCCTCCGGGAATGAGCAGTTCTTC. Protein product: CASKPSGNEQFF.

A few counts support this clonotype. The chain links TRBV24-1 to TRBJ1-4, with D maybe TRBD1 (6 bases). Germline loops: CDR1 KGHDR, CDR2 SFDVKD. This CDR3 is built from 13 residues. Trimming took off 9 bases at V and 8 bases at J, with 15 bases between the two ends. The CDR3 region is CATSNRDGEKLFF. The CDR3 DNA reads TGTGCCACCTCTAACAGGGATGGCGAAAAACTGTTTTTT.

This rearrangement joins TRBV25-1 to TRBJ1-2; 9 bases are shared with TRBD1. The V gene end was trimmed by 3 bases and the J gene end by 7 bases; junction bases not matched to a gene: 9. Germline V lookup: CDR1 MGHDK, CDR2 SYGVNS. The CDR3 runs 15 residues. CDR3 region: CASSDSGQGLGGYTF. The CDR3 nucleotides read TGTGCCAGCAGTGATTCGGGACAGGGTCTTGGTGGCTACACCTTC.